This T cell receptor beta chain was identified during a study of regulatory T cells in long-lasting Graves disease. The overall study: Graves' patients, newly diagnosed, had taken antithyroid drugs under 3 months. Findings of the study overall: Investigators studied peripheral blood only, not thyroid tissue. Persistent cases of Graves' showed reduced TCR diversity relative to newly diagnosed patients.

Ten or more counts support this clonotype. What it recognizes is unknown. Time point denoted: newly diagnosed GD, antithyroid drugs for less than 3 months. The TCR library was made from RNA extracted from PBMCs. In this cohort, patients came from an endocrinology department located in Xi'an, China. Combining iRepertoire HTBI primers with Arm-PCR of CDR3 regions, the authors built TCR beta libraries. TCRdb passed the multiplex PCR reads through MiXCR, listing each CDR3 protein once. The data hold roughly 380,000 distinct CDR3 sequences, with roughly a sixth observed a single time. Looked up from germline, CDR1 is MNHEY and CDR2 is SMNVEV (reference sequence). This CDR3 comprises 14 residues. With 7 bases removed from V and 3 bases from J, the gap between germline ends came to 13 bases.

The source material was peripheral blood mononuclear cells (PBMCs), sampled at new diagnosis, from a patient treated with antithyroid drugs. This rearrangement joins TRBV27 to TRBJ2-1; D gene ambiguous. This receptor was taken from a female donor with Graves disease. This CDR3 reads CASTFRADYNEQFF. CDR3 sequence (DNA): TGTGCCAGCACCTTTCGGGCAGACTACAATGAGCAGTTCTTC.